Shown below are 23 T cell receptor beta chains from a single sample sequenced in a study of T cell responses to AZD1222 COVID-19 vaccine. TCRdb's table, derived via immunoSEQ multiplex PCR, lists solely in-frame clones and lacks some. Here the sample spans approximately 99,000 clones, roughly 90% being singletons. The sample consisted of peripheral blood, taken on day 0 of MenACWY control vaccination. These receptor sequences come from an adult in good health.

This chain connects TRBV9 to TRBJ1-2; D unresolved. Germline-derived CDR1 and CDR2 are SGDLS and YYNGEE. The germline V and J ends were trimmed by 6 bases and 0 bases, with 21 bases remaining between them. The CDR3 spans 17 residues. The CDR3 DNA is TGTGCCAGCACCCCGGCGGCATCTGGATACTCTAACTATGGCTACACCTTC. It encodes CASTPAASGYSNYGYTF.

The chain joins TRBV6-5 to TRBJ1-2; D uncertain. The CDR3 is made up of 13 amino acids. V was cut by 4 bases and J by 7 bases, with 13 bases left in between. CDR1 MNHEY and CDR2 SVGAGI come from the germline V gene. This chain's CDR3 is CASSFRGLGGYTF. DNA for the CDR3: TGTGCCAGCAGTTTTCGGGGATTAGGTGGCTACACCTTC.

This chain uses TRBV7-9 with TRBJ1-2; 10 bases match TRBD1. This CDR3 contains 15 residues. Looked up from germline, CDR1 is SEHNR and CDR2 is FQNEAQ (reference sequence). V trimming: 5 bases; J trimming: 4 bases; junction bases outside the gene matches: 7. This CDR3 is CASSVRQGASYGYTF. CDR3 in DNA: TGTGCCAGCAGCGTTAGACAGGGGGCGAGCTATGGCTACACCTTC.

This clone showed up just a few times. The chain couples TRBV2 to TRBJ2-6, with D uncertain. CDR3 size: 15 residues. V was clipped by 4 bases and J by 0 bases, with 7 bases between them. CDR1 and CDR2 (germline): SNHLY, FYNNEI. The CDR3 coding sequence is TGTGCCAGCAGTGCCTATACCTCTGGGGCCAACGTCCTGACTTTC. This codes for CASSAYTSGANVLTF. Full variable domain (outside the CDR3, taken from reference TRBV2 and TRBJ2-6): EPEVTQTPSHQVTQMGQEVILRCVPISNHLYFYWYRQILGQKVEFLVSFYNNEISEKSEIFDDQFSVERPDGSNFTLKIRSTKLEDSAMYFCASSAYTSGANVLTFGAGSRLTVL.

The rearrangement joins TRBV13 to TRBJ2-2; the match to TRBD1 covers 11 bases. Germline CDR1 PRHDT, CDR2 FYEKMQ (reference sequence). Trimming removed 9 bases from V and 4 bases from J; junction bases left unmatched: 4. This CDR3 region has 14 residues. The CDR3 DNA follows: TGTGCCAGTCGTGGGACAGGGGGCACCGGGGAGCTGTTTTTT. Translation: CASRGTGGTGELFF.

The chain uses TRBV29-1 and TRBJ1-1; D is undetermined. The germline V gene has CDR1 SQVTM and CDR2 ANQGSEA. V was shortened by 6 bases and J by 1 base, with 9 bases between the two germline ends. The length of the CDR3 is 12 residues. The CDR3 region has the DNA TGCAGCGTGGGAGGGAAGAACACTGAAGCTTTCTTT. Translation: CSVGGKNTEAFF. Variable domain in full (rest from reference TRBV29-1 and TRBJ1-1): SAVISQKPSRDICQRGTSLTIQCQVDSQVTMMFWYRQQPGQSLTLIATANQGSEATYESGFVIDKFPISRPNLTFSTLTVSNMSPEDSSIYLCSVGGKNTEAFFGQGTRLTVV.

The gene calls are TRBV6-5 and TRBJ1-1; D is ambiguous. From germline, CDR1 is MNHEY and CDR2 SVGAGI. V lost 2 bases and J 7 bases, leaving 14 bases between the germline ends. The CDR3 runs 14 residues. CDR3 bases: TGTGCCAGCAGTTACACTCGGACTGCCCATGAAGCTTTCTTT. The encoded protein is CASSYTRTAHEAFF.

The chain combines TRBV5-4 with TRBJ1-6; no definite D call. CDR3 length: 16 amino acids. V lost 0 bases, J lost 0 bases, and 7 bases lay in between. Looked up from germline, CDR1 is SGHNT and CDR2 is YYREEE (reference sequence). DNA for the CDR3: TGTGCCAGCAGCTTGGAGATGAGCTCCTATAATTCACCCCTCCACTTT. It specifies CASSLEMSSYNSPLHF.

This clone was picked up many times. The J gene is TRBJ2-4, the V gene TRBV2; the D call may be TRBD1 or TRBD2 (6 bases each). Per the germline V gene, CDR1 is SNHLY and CDR2 is FYNNEI. V was pared by 3 bases and J by 1 base, with 10 bases between. CDR3 length: 15 amino acids. CDR3 amino acids: CASSDRGPAKNIQYF. Here the CDR3 DNA reads TGTGCCAGCAGTGATCGGGGGCCGGCCAAAAACATTCAGTACTTC.

The chain combines TRBV18 with TRBJ1-5; D is perhaps TRBD1 (5 bases). The V end lost 6 bases, the J end lost 2 bases, and 14 bases lay between the germline ends. This CDR3 region has 15 residues. Germline V lookup: CDR1 KGHSH, CDR2 LQKENI. CDR3 amino acids: CASSPGPGGNQPQHF. The DNA for the CDR3 is TGTGCCAGCTCCCCGGGGCCGGGGGGCAATCAGCCCCAGCATTTT.

The V gene is TRBV9, the J gene TRBJ2-6, with no clear D. The germline gives CDR1 SGDLS, CDR2 YYNGEE. The CDR3 totals 17 residues. V lost 4 bases, J lost 0 bases, and 14 bases lay in between. CDR3 in DNA: TGTGCCAGCAGCCCCCTCGTCGGCAACTCTGGGGCCAACGTCCTGACTTTC. The encoded protein is CASSPLVGNSGANVLTF.

The J gene is TRBJ1-2, the V gene TRBV7-2; D unclear. The CDR3 spans 14 residues. V lost 0 bases, J lost 5 bases, and 10 bases lay in between. Germline values: CDR1 SGHTA, CDR2 FQGNSA. CDR3 coding DNA: TGTGCCAGCAGCTTAGCGCGGGTGGAGTATGGCTACACCTTC. Its protein is CASSLARVEYGYTF. Complete variable domain (other parts from reference TRBV7-2 and TRBJ1-2): GAGVSQSPSNKVTEKGKDVELRCDPISGHTALYWYRQSLGQGLEFLIYFQGNSAPDKSGLPSDRFSAERTGGSVSTLTIQRTQQEDSAVYLCASSLARVEYGYTFGSGTRLTVV.

The V gene is TRBV12-3 or TRBV12-4, the J gene TRBJ2-3, with D uncertain. The CDR3 totals 13 residues. The ends were cut back, 5 bases at V and 1 base at J, with 7 bases in the middle. CDR3 nucleotides: TGTGCCAGCAGTCACAGTCGCACAGATACGCAGTATTTT. This gives the protein CASSHSRTDTQYF.

As to this clone: Other DNA sequences within the sample encode an identical CDR3. The chain combines TRBV6-2 or TRBV6-3 with TRBJ2-7; D gene unclear. V lost 0 bases and J lost 6, with 3 bases in between. CDR1 is MNHEY, CDR2 SVGEGT, per germline. This CDR3 has 11 amino acids. The CDR3 loop reads CASSYSGEQYF. CDR3 in DNA: TGTGCCAGCAGTTACTCGGGCGAGCAGTACTTC.

In its sample, this clone was seen once. J is TRBJ2-7 and V is TRBV29-1; no definite D call. CDR1 SQVTM and CDR2 ANQGSEA come from the germline V gene. The CDR3 totals 12 residues. Deletions cut 0 bases from V and 2 bases from J, with 5 bases between. The CDR3, as DNA: TGCAGCGTTGAAGACGGACCCTACGAGCAGTACTTC. Protein sequence: CSVEDGPYEQYF.

The chain employs TRBV3-1 (or the pseudogene TRBV3-2) and TRBJ2-5; D not certain. This CDR3 is 13 amino acids long. The ends were cut back, 0 bases at V and 5 bases at J, with 7 bases in the middle. Germline V gives CDR1 LGHDT, CDR2 YNNKEL (reference sequence). The CDR3 sequence is CASSQDLGETQYF. DNA of the CDR3: TGTGCCAGCAGCCAAGATCTGGGCGAGACCCAGTACTTC.

V gene TRBV5-1 combines with J gene TRBJ1-1, with a tentative D call TRBD1 (6 bases). The CDR3 is made up of 13 amino acids. V was cut by 0 bases and J by 6 bases, with 9 bases left in between. Per the germline V gene, CDR1 is SGHRS and CDR2 is YFSETQ. CDR3: CASSLGTVAEAFF. The DNA of the CDR3 is TGCGCCAGCAGCTTGGGGACAGTGGCTGAAGCTTTCTTT.

The J gene is TRBJ2-5, the V gene TRBV11-3; the D is unclear. The CDR3 loop spans 13 amino acids. V was trimmed by 1 base and J by 2 bases, leaving 5 bases between them. CDR1 is SGHNT and CDR2 is YENEEA in the germline V gene. CDR3 residues: CASSLAQQETQYF. CDR3 nucleotides: TGTGCCAGCAGCTTAGCACAGCAAGAGACCCAGTACTTC. Combining the CDR3 with reference TRBV11-3 and TRBJ2-5 gives the whole variable domain EAGVVQSPRYKIIEKKQPVAFWCNPISGHNTLYWYLQNLGQGPELLIRYENEEAVDDSQLPKDRFSAERLKGVDSTLKIQPAELGDSAVYLCASSLAQQETQYFGPGTRLLVL.

The V and J genes are TRBV27 and TRBJ1-4; tentative D call: TRBD1 (5 bases). Between the trimmed V and J ends, which lost 7 bases and 0 bases, there was a span of 21 bases. The V gene's germline CDR1 is MNHEY and CDR2 SMNVEV (reference sequence). The CDR3 has 18 amino acids. The chain's CDR3 is CASTQVYQGWATNEKLFF. CDR3 bases: TGTGCCAGCACCCAAGTTTATCAGGGATGGGCAACTAATGAAAAACTGTTTTTT.

The rearrangement uses TRBV5-5 and TRBJ2-7, with D tentatively TRBD2 (5 bases). V was pared by 4 bases and J by 3 bases, with 20 bases between. The CDR3 has 16 residues. Germline V gene data show CDR1 as SGHKS and CDR2 as YYEKEE (reference sequence). The CDR3 DNA reads as TGTGCCAGCAGCCCCGGAGGCAGGCCGGGAAACTACGAGCAGTACTTC. Amino acid sequence: CASSPGGRPGNYEQYF.

The rearrangement links TRBV19 to TRBJ2-1; 7 positions agree with TRBD1. V shed 7 bases and J 16 bases; nucleotides not matched to a gene: 13. The CDR3 is 12 residues long. The germline CDR1 and CDR2 sequences are LNHDA and SQIVND (reference sequence). The CDR3 protein is CASIDNRDSLFF. The CDR3 DNA reads TGTGCCAGTATCGACAACCGGGACAGCTTATTCTTC.

V and J are TRBV29-1 and TRBJ2-7, with 8 positions matching TRBD1. The length of the CDR3 is 15 residues. V gave up 8 bases and J gave up 6 bases; unmatched junction bases: 18. The germline V gene has CDR1 SQVTM and CDR2 ANQGSEA. The CDR3 nucleotides read TGCAGCACCCGGACAGGGACGCTCACCCCGTCCGAGCAGTACTTC. It yields the protein CSTRTGTLTPSEQYF.

This clone was counted a single time. This sequence joins TRBV19 and TRBJ1-2; 7 bases agree with TRBD1. Per the germline V gene, CDR1 is LNHDA and CDR2 is SQIVND (reference sequence). Germline trimming cut 10 bases from V and 8 bases from J; bases unmatched to any gene: 10. There are 12 residues in the CDR3. The CDR3 is CATGTAPGGYTF. CDR3 coding DNA: TGTGCCACGGGGACAGCCCCCGGGGGCTACACCTTC. The variable domain in full, with the rest retrieved from reference TRBV19 and TRBJ1-2, is DGGITQSPKYLFRKEGQNVTLSCEQNLNHDAMYWYRQDPGQGLRLIYYSQIVNDFQKGDIAEGYSVSREKKESFPLTVTSAQKNPTAFYLCATGTAPGGYTFGSGTRLTVV.